The source of this T cell receptor (beta chain) is a study of blood T cell repertoires in COVID-19 (dated by TCRdb to the early 2020s). At the level of the whole study: Collaborator samples came from the United States, Italy and Spain and covered acute and convalescent phases of COVID-19. The material from the prospective study consisted of cDNA or gDNA derived from T cells, B-cell-depleted T cells, or PBMCs. The dataset comprised deeply sampled blood TCRbeta repertoires from subjects exposed to, actively infected with, or recovered from COVID-19. The repertoires were released in a freely available public database meant as a resource for research on the immune response to SARS-CoV-2. Samples came from the ongoing ImmuneRACE study (first 160 participants) plus 1,254 subjects from 6 global collaborators. A de-identified subject ID, COVID-19 status, age in years and sex were almost always included in the sample metadata. Where available, HLA class I and class II types were obtained from metadata supplied by the sample provider rather than from assay-based typing. Study-level results and caveats: How much clinical and demographic metadata was included differed by source and by participant, and the metadata was provided uncurated.

This clone appeared a single time. Its antigen remains unidentified. The sample holds no much larger clone one base away, and base qualities are not on file. The immunoSEQ Assay, a bias-controlled multiplex PCR, was used to amplify TCRbeta CDR3 regions from genomic DNA. For the original study's pipeline: Within the assay, amplification of reference gene primers was used to estimate how many nucleated cells each sample contained. Sequence reads were collapsed and filtered to measure the absolute abundance of every unique TCRbeta CDR3 rearrangement. For each sample, productive Simpson clonality was calculated as the square root of Simpson's diversity index over productive rearrangements. The clones in this table, taken by TCRdb from immuneACCESS, are in-frame only. Not every clone is retained; where verified, under half of the shortfall comes from an unresolved V gene, and the cause of the rest is unknown. The V and J calls and the clone size are those of that table, but D and trimming were determined from the DNA. Recorded for this sample are tens of thousands of clones; 75% to 90% of them occurred a single time. Jointly, the top ten make up around 23% of the sample.

According to the germline V gene, CDR1 reads ENHRY and CDR2 reads SYGVKD. V loses 4 bases, J loses 5 bases, and the germline ends lie 11 bases apart. The cysteine opens and the phenylalanine closes a CDR3 of 13 amino acids. Of the read, only the CDR3 DNA is kept; its 39 bases are in frame from base 1. In Seattle, one collaborating source enrolled patients while the infection was active and tracked those patients longitudinally over the course of disease. The collaborating institutions used their own protocols to collect whole blood in K2EDTA tubes. For TCRbeta analysis, collaborators shipped samples as frozen whole blood, isolated PBMCs, or DNA extracted from either of those sample types.

The source is an elderly woman with COVID-19, enrolled during active disease. The specimen was peripheral blood. The chain was built from TRBV10-3 and TRBJ2-5; the D gene is possibly TRBD1, with 6 bases matching. The encoded CDR3 is CAISGGQLETQYF. In nucleotides, the sequence is TGTGCCATCAGTGGCGGACAGTTGGAGACCCAGTACTTC.